What follows are 5 T cell receptor beta chains derived from one specimen sequenced in a study of blood T cell repertoires in COVID-19. Method: immunoSEQ multiplex PCR; TCRdb's copy keeps in-frame clones and lacks some. In the table there are approximately 240,000 clones, more than 75% of which are singletons. The specimen was peripheral blood. These receptors all come from a man in his forties or fifties who had recovered from COVID-19.

This clone was picked up a small number of times. The chain is built from TRBV6-5 and TRBJ2-7; D unclear. The V gene's germline CDR1 is MNHEY and CDR2 SVGAGI. Between the trimmed V and J ends, which lost 2 bases and 2 bases, there was a span of 10 bases. The CDR3 loop spans 14 amino acids. The CDR3: CASSYQAGPYEQYF. The CDR3 region has the DNA TGTGCCAGCAGTTACCAGGCTGGGCCCTACGAGCAGTACTTC.

This clone has a handful of counts. The V gene is TRBV7-8, the J gene TRBJ2-1; 9 bases agree with TRBD1. V shed 2 bases and J 8 bases; nucleotides not matched to a gene: 7. Germline loops: CDR1 SGHVS, CDR2 FQNEAQ. The length of the CDR3 is 15 residues. Here the CDR3 DNA reads TGTGCCAGCAGCTTAAACAGGGGGCCGAGCGATGAGCAGTTCTTC. Translated: CASSLNRGPSDEQFF.

V is TRBV20-1 and J is TRBJ2-1; D is possibly TRBD2 (5 bases). The CDR3 extends over 15 amino acids. Germline loops: CDR1 DFQATT, CDR2 SNEGSKA (reference sequence). The ends were cut back, 3 bases at V and 6 bases at J, with 18 bases in the middle. The CDR3 spells CSASGTLVNTNEQFF. The DNA for the CDR3 is TGCAGTGCTAGTGGAACACTAGTGAATACCAATGAGCAGTTCTTC.

Only one count was recorded for this clone. The chain has TRBV10-2 and TRBJ1-1; tentative D call: TRBD1 (6 bases). The CDR3 runs to 13 residues. Germline loops: CDR1 WSHSY, CDR2 SAAADI. Between the trimmed V and J ends, which lost 4 bases and 2 bases, there was a span of 8 bases. CDR3 sequence reads: CASSVQGNTEAFF. CDR3 in DNA: TGCGCCAGCAGTGTACAGGGCAACACTGAAGCTTTCTTT.

The chain recombines TRBV29-1 with TRBJ2-7; 9 bases agree with TRBD2. CDR3 length equals 12 residues. J lost 4 bases, V lost 3 bases, and 1 base had no gene match. Germline CDR1 SQVTM, CDR2 ANQGSEA. The CDR3 region has the DNA TGCAGCGTTGAGACTAGCGGTTACGAGCAGTACTTC. Translated: CSVETSGYEQYF.